The entry below describes one T cell receptor (beta chain). The sample originates from a study of identical twins. TCRdb re-called the 5' RACE reads through MiXCR, storing one row per CDR3 protein. The sample has 400,000 to 650,000 distinct CDR3 sequences, approximately 22% seen once. The V end was cut by 7 bases, the J end by 7 bases, with 17 bases between. The germline V gene has CDR1 SQVTM and CDR2 ANQGSEA. The CDR3 totals 13 residues. This same sample was also part of a study on T cells expressing NK-cell markers. From that second work: The CD3+CD56-NKG2C+ fraction of a few donors was also led by these clonotypes.

The rearrangement uses TRBV29-1 and TRBJ2-1; weak D call: TRBD2 (7 bases). Sequencing was performed on CD4+ T cells sorted from blood. This sequence originates from a woman younger than 30 in good health. Here the CDR3 reads CSARRGAKNEQFF. CDR3 DNA: TGCAGCGCCCGTCGGGGGGCTAAGAATGAGCAGTTCTTC.